The present TCR beta chain was sequenced within a study of blood T cell repertoires in COVID-19. For the study at large: The analysed material was cDNA or gDNA that came from T cells, B-cell-depleted T cells, or PBMCs.

Measured with immunoSEQ multiplex PCR; TCRdb has only the in-frame clones, and not every one. The sample has approximately 390,000 clones; nearly 90% are singletons. Trimming cost V 1 base and J 4 bases; bases outside gene matches: 2. Looked up from germline, CDR1 is SGDLS and CDR2 is YYNGEE. The CDR3 is 15 amino acids. The TCR comes from a woman between 40 and 50 years old with acute COVID-19. The chain links TRBV9 to TRBJ2-1, with 10 bases fitting TRBD2. Sample: PBMCs or T cells enriched from blood (not recorded which). The CDR3 DNA follows: TGTGCCAGCAGCGTACGAGCGGGGGGGTACAATGAGCAGTTCTTC. Its protein is CASSVRAGGYNEQFF.